This entry lists 17 T cell receptor beta chains sequenced from one sample in a study of cytotoxic CD8 clonotypes in ibrutinib-treated CLL. The repertoire was sequenced with immunoSEQ multiplex PCR; TCRdb's copy has only in-frame clones and lacks some. This sample carries about 36,000 clones, roughly two thirds of them seen once, and the ten largest clones take approximately 15%. The specimen was PBMCs, collected at disease progression, from a patient treated with ibrutinib. The source of these receptors is a human donor with chronic lymphocytic leukemia.

This clone was seen more than once but under ten times. CDR3 in DNA: TGCGCCAGCAGCTTACGCTGGACTAGCGGGGGGGCTTACGAGCAGTACTTC. Amino acid sequence: CASSLRWTSGGAYEQYF. The V gene is TRBV4-1, the J gene TRBJ2-7, with 15 bases matching TRBD2. J gave up 4 bases and V 5 bases, and 9 bases lay outside the gene matches. CDR1 and CDR2 from the germline V gene are MGHRA and YSYEKL. This CDR3 is 17 amino acids long.

This rearrangement joins TRBV5-4 to TRBJ2-2; 9 bases align to TRBD1. The CDR3 is made up of 16 amino acids. Germline V CDR1 and CDR2: SGHNT, YYREEE (reference sequence). V lost 0 bases to trimming and J lost 7 bases; unmatched junction nucleotides: 7. In nucleotides, the CDR3 is TGTGCCAGCAGCTTGGTAACGGACAGGGGAGGCGGGGAGCTGTTTTTT. It yields the protein CASSLVTDRGGGELFF.

This rearrangement joins TRBV29-1 to TRBJ2-2, with D tentatively TRBD1 (6 bases). Germline V gene data show CDR1 as SQVTM and CDR2 as ANQGSEA. This CDR3 region has 14 residues. The DNA for the CDR3 is TGCACTGCCAGAGGACAGATGAACACCGGGGAGCTGTTTTTT. It specifies CTARGQMNTGELFF.

The chain has TRBV5-6 and TRBJ2-1; D uncertain. Trimming cost V 2 bases and J 3 bases, with 3 bases left between them. The CDR3 covers 12 residues. Germline CDR1 SGHDT, CDR2 YYEEEE. The chain's CDR3 is CASSFDYNEQFF. CDR3 in DNA: TGTGCCAGCAGCTTCGACTACAATGAGCAGTTCTTC.

The chain uses TRBV6-1 and TRBJ2-3; no firm D call. The germline V gene has CDR1 MNHNS and CDR2 SASEGT. Between the trimmed V and J ends, which lost 2 bases and 4 bases, there was a span of 10 bases. CDR3 size: 14 residues. CDR3 sequence (DNA): TGTGCCAGCAGTGAAATGATAGGGTCAGATACGCAGTATTTT. Translation: CASSEMIGSDTQYF.

This clone came up once. The gene calls are TRBV4-2 and TRBJ2-7; 7 bases align to TRBD2. V trimming: 0 bases; J trimming: 5 bases; junction bases outside the gene matches: 10. The length of the CDR3 is 16 residues. Looked up from germline, CDR1 is LGHNA and CDR2 is YNFKEQ. CDR3: CASSQEPLAPPDEQYF. The CDR3, as DNA: TGTGCCAGCAGCCAAGAGCCACTAGCGCCGCCGGACGAGCAGTACTTC.

A single count supports this clone. The rearrangement uses TRBV6-6 and TRBJ2-3, with a possible D match to TRBD1 (6 bases). The V gene's germline CDR1 is MNHNY and CDR2 SVGAGI (reference sequence). The V and J ends lost 6 bases and 8 bases respectively, with 12 bases between them. CDR3 size: 12 residues. Written as DNA, the CDR3 is TGTGCCAGCAGCCCCGAAGGGGGTACGCAGTATTTT. This encodes CASSPEGGTQYF.

This clone was counted only a few times. This chain links TRBV2 with TRBJ1-3; maybe TRBD1 (5 bases). The CDR3 runs 12 residues. Trimming cost V 10 bases and J 3 bases, with 10 bases left between them. Germline values: CDR1 SNHLY, CDR2 FYNNEI. The DNA of the CDR3 is TGTGCCATCAGGGTTGGTGGAAACACCATATATTTT. Amino acids: CAIRVGGNTIYF.

This sequence joins TRBV25-1 and TRBJ1-3, with D possibly being TRBD1 (6 bases). Per germline, CDR1 MGHDK and CDR2 SYGVNS. The length of the CDR3 is 17 residues. Trimming took 1 base from V and 4 from J, leaving 17 bases between them. In DNA, the CDR3 is TGTGCCAGCAGTGAATTGGGTCGGGGGGCATTGGGAAACACCATATATTTT. This codes for CASSELGRGALGNTIYF.

This clone has more than one count but fewer than ten. V and J are TRBV2 and TRBJ1-6, with unresolved D. CDR1 is SNHLY and CDR2 is FYNNEI in the germline V gene. The CDR3 contains 14 residues. V lost 4 bases to trimming and J lost 4 bases, with 8 bases between them. CDR3 amino acids: CASSGVEYNSPLHF. As DNA, the CDR3 is TGTGCCAGCAGTGGGGTGGAGTATAATTCACCCCTCCACTTT.

This clone was observed once. The chain carries TRBV7-6 and TRBJ2-7, with D perhaps given as TRBD1 or TRBD2 (5 bases each). The CDR3 has 14 residues. Trimming removed 0 bases at V and 6 bases at J, with 12 bases between. The germline CDR1 and CDR2 sequences are SGHVS and FNYEAQ. The CDR3 is CASSLAGETGEQYF. In DNA, the CDR3 is TGTGCCAGCAGCTTAGCGGGGGAGACTGGCGAGCAGTACTTC.

The rearrangement uses TRBV7-8 and TRBJ1-1; D remains ambiguous. This CDR3 comprises 16 residues. Trimming took 5 bases from V and 0 from J, leaving 16 bases between them. The germline V gene has CDR1 SGHVS and CDR2 FQNEAQ. Here the CDR3 DNA reads TGTGCCAGCAGCCCCCCAGGCCAGCTGCTGAACACTGAAGCTTTCTTT. Encoded protein: CASSPPGQLLNTEAFF.

This chain joins TRBV29-1 and TRBJ2-5, with D possibly matching TRBD1 (5 bases). The CDR3 totals 13 residues. Germline V gives CDR1 SQVTM, CDR2 ANQGSEA. V was shortened by 4 bases and J by 1 base, with 10 bases between the two germline ends. The CDR3 DNA sequence: TGCAGCGTTGGACAGTCCACCCAAGAGACCCAGTACTTC. It encodes CSVGQSTQETQYF.

V is TRBV29-1 and J is TRBJ2-1; D may be TRBD1 (6 bases). The germline V gene has CDR1 SQVTM and CDR2 ANQGSEA. V lost 0 bases and J 9 bases, leaving 24 bases between the germline ends. The CDR3 runs 17 residues. CDR3 in amino acids: CSVEDGRGRHAQGEQFF. The CDR3 nucleotides are TGCAGCGTTGAAGATGGCAGGGGTCGACACGCGCAAGGTGAGCAGTTCTTC.

The chain is built from TRBV5-1 and TRBJ2-5, with 13 bases that match TRBD2. The germline CDR1 and CDR2 sequences are SGHRS and YFSETQ. The CDR3 runs 19 residues. V gave up 3 bases and J gave up 1 base; unmatched junction bases: 12. As DNA, the CDR3 is TGCGCCAGCAGCTCCAACAATTTAGGGACTAGCGGGGCCCAAGAGACCCAGTACTTC. Residues: CASSSNNLGTSGAQETQYF.

This clone showed up just a few times. The gene calls are TRBV28 and TRBJ1-2, with 7 bases fitting TRBD1. V gave up 2 bases and J gave up 7 bases; unmatched junction bases: 4. This CDR3 contains 13 residues. Germline CDR1 reads MDHEN; CDR2 reads SYDVKM. In DNA form, the CDR3 reads TGTGCCAGCAGTTTAGTAGGGGGCCGTGGCTACACCTTC. It is translated as CASSLVGGRGYTF.

This chain joins TRBV19 and TRBJ2-5; perhaps TRBD1 as D (6 bases). The ends were cut back, 0 bases at V and 4 bases at J, with 15 bases in the middle. The CDR3 consists of 16 residues. CDR1 is LNHDA and CDR2 is SQIVND in the germline V gene (reference sequence). CDR3 DNA sequence: TGTGCCAGTAGTATAGAGGGAAACAGGGTTGGAGAGACCCAGTACTTC. Protein product: CASSIEGNRVGETQYF. Full variable domain (remainder filled in from reference TRBV19 and TRBJ2-5): DGGITQSPKYLFRKEGQNVTLSCEQNLNHDAMYWYRQDPGQGLRLIYYSQIVNDFQKGDIAEGYSVSREKKESFPLTVTSAQKNPTAFYLCASSIEGNRVGETQYFGPGTRLLVL.